This T cell receptor beta chain was found in a study of radiotherapy plus CTLA-4 blockade in lung cancer. Study-wide background: Disease control was achieved by just over 30% of patients, and objective responses by about 19%.

The V end was cut by 2 bases, the J end by 11 bases, with 7 bases between. Germline CDR1 MNHEY, CDR2 SVGAGI. This CDR3 is 11 amino acids long. Sequencing was performed with immunoSEQ multiplex PCR; in TCRdb, only in-frame clones are kept and a portion is missing. Of 84,000 or so clones in the sample, under 85% were seen once. This clone was seen just once. Its target is unknown. Patients had chemo-refractory metastatic non-small-cell lung cancer and received focal radiation plus CTLA-4 blockade that used ipilimumab. Broader study findings: Following radiotherapy plus ipilimumab, tumor-derived TCR clones expanded in the blood.

The V and J genes are TRBV6-5 and TRBJ2-1; tentatively, D is TRBD2 (5 bases). The receptor's source is a human donor with non-small cell lung cancer that progressed on radiotherapy plus ipilimumab. The sequencing used peripheral blood, collected from a patient treated with radiotherapy plus ipilimumab. The CDR3 is CASSYRRKQFF. The CDR3 nucleotides are TGTGCCAGCAGTTACAGGAGGAAGCAGTTCTTC.